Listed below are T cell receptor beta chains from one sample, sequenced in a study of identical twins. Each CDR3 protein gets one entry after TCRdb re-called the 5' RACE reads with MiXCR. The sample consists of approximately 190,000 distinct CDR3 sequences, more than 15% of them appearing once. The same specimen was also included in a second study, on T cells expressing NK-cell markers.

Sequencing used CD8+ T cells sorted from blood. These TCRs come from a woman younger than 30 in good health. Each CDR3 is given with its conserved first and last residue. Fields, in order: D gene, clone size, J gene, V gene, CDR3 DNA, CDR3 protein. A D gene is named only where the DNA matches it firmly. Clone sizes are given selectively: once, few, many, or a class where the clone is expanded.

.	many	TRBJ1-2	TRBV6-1	TGTGCCAGCACCGAACAGGGAGGAGGCTATGGCTACACCTTC	CASTEQGGGYGYTF
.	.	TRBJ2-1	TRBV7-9	TGTGCCAGCAGGTTCAGACGGGAGCAGTTCTTC	CASRFRREQFF
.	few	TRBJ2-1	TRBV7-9	TGTGCAGTAGCTGTCCCACTAGCCACCTACAATGAGCAGTTCTTC	CAVAVPLATYNEQFF
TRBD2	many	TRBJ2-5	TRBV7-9	TGTGCCAGCACTCCGGGGGGGTTGGAGACCCAGTACTTC	CASTPGGLETQYF
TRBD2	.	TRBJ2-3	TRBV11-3	TGTGCCAGCAGCTTAGGGGGACTAGCAACCGGTACGCAGTATTTT	CASSLGGLATGTQYF
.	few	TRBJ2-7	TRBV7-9	TGTGCCAGCAGTCAACCGGGGACGCAAGAGCAGTACTTC	CASSQPGTQEQYF
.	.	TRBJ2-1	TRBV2	TGTGCCAGCAGTACGCAGGATGAGTTCTTC	CASSTQDEFF
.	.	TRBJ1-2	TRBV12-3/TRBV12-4	TGTGCCAGCGCTTCCCCTGACACAGTCTATGGCTACACCTTC	CASASPDTVYGYTF
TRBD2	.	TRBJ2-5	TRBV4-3	TGCGCCAGCAGCCTCCCCTACGGGAGGGCCTACGAGACCCAGTACTTC	CASSLPYGRAYETQYF
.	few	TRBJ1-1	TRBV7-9	TGTGCCAGCAGCTTGGTTATGATGGGGAACACTGAAGCTTTCTTT	CASSLVMMGNTEAFF
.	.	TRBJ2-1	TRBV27	TGTGCCAGCAGTTTATTAGGAGGGAACTACTACAATGAGCAGTTCTTC	CASSLLGGNYYNEQFF
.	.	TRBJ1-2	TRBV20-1	TGCAGTGCACCGATTACTAACTATGGCTACACCTTC	CSAPITNYGYTF
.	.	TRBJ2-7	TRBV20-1	TGCAGTGCTAGAGATCGGTCGCACTCCTACGAGCAGTACTTC	CSARDRSHSYEQYF
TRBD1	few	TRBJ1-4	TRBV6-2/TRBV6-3	TGTGCCAGCAGTTACTCGAAAGGACAGGGGATGAATGAAAAACTGTTTTTT	CASSYSKGQGMNEKLFF
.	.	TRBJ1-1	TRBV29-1	TGCAGCGTTATATCAGGCAGACCAACTGAAGCTTTCTTT	CSVISGRPTEAFF